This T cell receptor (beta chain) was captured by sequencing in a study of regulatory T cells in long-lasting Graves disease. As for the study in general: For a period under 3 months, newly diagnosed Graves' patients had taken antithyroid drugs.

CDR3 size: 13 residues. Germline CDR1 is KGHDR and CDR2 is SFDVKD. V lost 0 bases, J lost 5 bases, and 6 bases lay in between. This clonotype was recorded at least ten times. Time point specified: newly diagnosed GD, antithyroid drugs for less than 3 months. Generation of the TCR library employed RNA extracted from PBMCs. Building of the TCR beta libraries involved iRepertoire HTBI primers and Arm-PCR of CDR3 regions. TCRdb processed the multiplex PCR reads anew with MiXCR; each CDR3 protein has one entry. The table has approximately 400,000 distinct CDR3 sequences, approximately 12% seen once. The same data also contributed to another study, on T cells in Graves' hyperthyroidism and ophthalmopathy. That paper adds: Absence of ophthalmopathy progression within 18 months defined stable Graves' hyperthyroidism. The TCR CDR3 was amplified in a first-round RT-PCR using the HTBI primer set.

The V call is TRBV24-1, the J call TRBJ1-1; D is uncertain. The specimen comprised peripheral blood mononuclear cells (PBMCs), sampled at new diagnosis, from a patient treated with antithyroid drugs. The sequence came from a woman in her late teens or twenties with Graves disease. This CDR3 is CATSDLPGTEAFF. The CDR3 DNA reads TGTGCCACCAGTGATTTGCCAGGAACTGAAGCTTTCTTT.